This entry lists 21 T cell receptor beta chains sequenced from one sample in a study of neurological immune-mediated disorders. Using its own MiXCR run on the 5' RACE reads, TCRdb lists one record per CDR3 protein. This table has about 58,000 distinct CDR3 sequences, 3% to 4% appearing once. The material sequenced was PBMCs. These receptors were taken from a woman in her fifties or sixties with multiple sclerosis.

At least ten counts were recorded for this clonotype. The chain joins TRBV5-1 to TRBJ2-7; D remains unclear. The length of the CDR3 is 13 residues. V lost 4 bases and J lost 6, with 14 bases in between. Germline values: CDR1 SGHRS, CDR2 YFSETQ. The chain's CDR3 is CASSPDVNSEQYF. The CDR3 nucleotides read TGCGCCAGCAGCCCGGACGTGAACAGCGAGCAGTACTTC.

In this sample, this clonotype turned up many times. The rearrangement links TRBV20-1 to TRBJ2-1; tentative D call: TRBD2 (5 bases). The CDR3 extends over 13 amino acids. CDR1 is DFQATT, CDR2 SNEGSKA, per germline (reference sequence). V shed 0 bases and J shed 6 bases, with 9 bases lying between them. The CDR3 DNA reads as TGCAGTGCTAGAGATTATGCGGGCAATGAGCAGTTCTTC. It encodes CSARDYAGNEQFF.

This clonotype was counted a few times. CDR3 in amino acids: CASSFRERLPTDTQYF. In DNA, the CDR3 is TGTGCCAGCAGCTTTAGGGAGAGGCTGCCCACAGATACGCAGTATTTT. The V gene is TRBV11-3, the J gene TRBJ2-3, with a tentative D call TRBD2 (5 bases). CDR1 and CDR2 (germline): SGHNT, YENEEA. The CDR3 covers 16 residues. The V end was cut by 3 bases, the J end by 2 bases, with 15 bases between.

This clonotype has a count of ten or more. The rearrangement uses TRBV20-1 and TRBJ2-1, with D possibly matching TRBD2 (5 bases). The V gene's germline CDR1 is DFQATT and CDR2 SNEGSKA (reference sequence). The length of the CDR3 is 12 residues. V lost 7 bases and J lost 7, with 14 bases in between. Here the CDR3 DNA reads TGCAGTGGGGGTAGCGTGACAAATGAGCAGTTCTTC. It yields the protein CSGGSVTNEQFF.

This clonotype was seen ten or more times. V gene TRBV7-9 combines with J gene TRBJ1-2, with D possibly being TRBD1 (6 bases). Germline V CDR1 and CDR2: SEHNR, FQNEAQ (reference sequence). This CDR3 has 14 residues. Trimming shortened V by 2 bases and J by 4 bases, and 11 bases separated the two germline ends. The CDR3 loop is CASSLRSGVYGYTF. For the CDR3, the DNA is TGTGCCAGCAGCTTACGATCAGGGGTCTATGGCTACACCTTC.

This clonotype was seen at least ten times. The chain recombines TRBV28 with TRBJ1-4; D is unresolved. Germline CDR1 and CDR2: MDHEN and SYDVKM. V was cut by 8 bases and J by 8 bases, with 15 bases left in between. The CDR3 totals 13 residues. CDR3 in amino acids: CASLRPGEEKLFF. The CDR3 DNA sequence: TGTGCCAGCTTGAGACCCGGAGAGGAAAAACTGTTTTTT.

This clonotype was seen repeatedly, ten times or more. The V call is TRBV7-2, the J call TRBJ2-6; a possible D gene is TRBD1 (6 bases). V lost 6 bases and J 1 base, leaving 10 bases between the germline ends. CDR3 length equals 15 residues. CDR1 is SGHTA, CDR2 FQGNSA, per germline. The CDR3 bases are TGTGCCAGCAGTTTAACAGGGTCTGGGGCCAACGTCCTGACTTTC. As protein: CASSLTGSGANVLTF.

This clonotype has a count of ten or more. V gene TRBV21-1 combines with J gene TRBJ2-7; TRBD2 is taken as the D call from the table, unchecked against the DNA. TRBV21-1 counts as a pseudogene. This CDR3 region has 19 residues. The CDR3 sequence: CASREPGLAGLNLTYEQYF. In DNA form, the CDR3 reads TGTGCCAGCAGAGAACCGGGACTAGCGGGGCTTAACCTAACCTACGAGCAGTACTTC.

This clonotype was recorded many times. V and J are TRBV10-3 and TRBJ2-1; D uncertain. CDR3 length: 15 residues. The germline V gene has CDR1 ENHRY and CDR2 SYGVKD. Trimming stripped 8 bases from V and 5 bases from J, with 19 bases between. The CDR3: CAIGRTVLTDNEQFF. CDR3 sequence (DNA): TGTGCCATCGGTCGCACGGTGTTAACCGACAATGAGCAGTTCTTC.

On this clonotype itself: Possible read error: a much larger clone is one base away. The chain employs TRBV7-6 and TRBJ2-7; tentative D call: TRBD2 (6 bases). In germline, CDR1 is SGHVS, CDR2 FNYEAQ. The CDR3 consists of 14 residues. Between the trimmed V and J ends, which lost 3 bases and 7 bases, there was a span of 16 bases. The CDR3 nucleotides read TGTGCCAGCAGCTTGGGGACTCAACAAGGGGAGCAGTACTTC. Translating it yields CASSLGTQQGEQYF.

The table lists this clonotype with many counts. The chain couples TRBV20-1 to TRBJ2-7; 7 bases align to TRBD2. Trimming cost V 6 bases and J 7 bases; bases outside gene matches: 18. The CDR3 is 15 amino acids. Germline V gene sequence: CDR1 DFQATT, CDR2 SNEGSKA (reference sequence). The DNA of the CDR3 is TGCAGTGCCGGCAATCGGCGGGGGAGGTTGAGGGAGCAGTACTTC. Its protein is CSAGNRRGRLREQYF.

This clonotype was seen repeatedly, ten times or more. The rearrangement links TRBV5-6 to TRBJ2-7; 8 nucleotides match TRBD1. Germline V gene sequence: CDR1 SGHDT, CDR2 YYEEEE. The junction had 13 bases not matched to a gene; V was cut back by 3 bases and J by 5 bases. There are 16 residues in the CDR3. For the CDR3, the DNA is TGTGCCAGCAGCTACTGGAGGTGGGACAGGAACCACGAGCAGTACTTC. This gives the protein CASSYWRWDRNHEQYF. Supplemented by reference TRBV5-6 and TRBJ2-7, the full variable domain reads DAGVTQSPTHLIKTRGQQVTLRCSPKSGHDTVSWYQQALGQGPQFIFQYYEEEERQRGNFPDRFSGHQFPNYSSELNVNALLLGDSALYLCASSYWRWDRNHEQYFGPGTRLTVT.

In this sample, this clonotype turned up many times. Compared with germline, one end of the junction differs, possibly owing to a read error. V gene TRBV12-3 or TRBV12-4 combines with J gene TRBJ2-5; TRBD1 or TRBD2 may be the D gene (5 bases each). The CDR3 length is 13 residues. The CDR3 coding sequence is TGTGCCACCAGTTTTGGGGGACCAGAGACCCAGTACTTC. Translated: CATSFGGPETQYF.

This clonotype was observed at least ten times. V usage is TRBV12-3 or TRBV12-4 and J usage is TRBJ1-2; no firm D call. V was shortened by 6 bases and J by 4 bases, with 12 bases between the two germline ends. CDR3 size: 13 residues. The CDR3 is CASSPGRIYGYTF. CDR3 sequence (DNA): TGTGCCAGCAGCCCCGGACGGATCTATGGCTACACCTTC.

In its sample, this clonotype was seen many times. V usage is TRBV24-1 and J usage is TRBJ2-3; possibly TRBD2 for D (5 bases). Trimming removed 6 bases from V and 0 bases from J, with 12 bases in between. Per germline, CDR1 KGHDR and CDR2 SFDVKD. The CDR3 runs to 15 residues. This CDR3 is CATSSGLTSTDTQYF. CDR3 DNA: TGTGCCACCAGTAGCGGTCTTACTAGCACAGATACGCAGTATTTT.

In this sample, this clonotype turned up many times. This chain connects TRBV5-1 to TRBJ2-7; TRBD1 agrees at 7 bases. There are 13 residues in the CDR3. Germline V CDR1 and CDR2: SGHRS, YFSETQ. After removal of 1 base from V and 7 bases from J, the junction contained 5 bases not matched to a gene. The CDR3 here is CASSLKTGLEQYF. CDR3 bases: TGCGCCAGCAGCTTGAAGACAGGGTTAGAGCAGTACTTC.

This clonotype was observed a few times. The chain joins TRBV9 to TRBJ1-5; TRBD1 might be the D (5 bases). Per germline, CDR1 SGDLS and CDR2 YYNGEE. This CDR3 contains 19 residues. Trimming cost V 3 bases and J 2 bases, with 24 bases left between them. This CDR3 reads CASSGSGPGFVRGNQPQHF. The CDR3 bases are TGTGCCAGCAGCGGTTCGGGCCCAGGGTTCGTCCGCGGCAATCAGCCCCAGCATTTT.

This clonotype has a count of ten or more. This may be a read error: a much more frequent sequence differs by one nucleotide. The gene calls are TRBV3-1 and TRBJ2-5; D is unclear. The CDR3 has 14 residues. Per the germline V gene, CDR1 is LGHDT and CDR2 is YNNKEL (reference sequence). V lost 1 base and J lost 7, with 13 bases in between. The CDR3, as DNA: TGTGCCAGCAGCCAAGGGCTGGCTACCGGGACCCAGTACTTC. As protein: CASSQGLATGTQYF.

The chain carries TRBV7-2 and TRBJ2-5, with a weak D call TRBD1 (5 bases). The V end lost 7 bases, the J end lost 5 bases, and 17 bases lay between the germline ends. Germline-derived CDR1 and CDR2 are SGHTA and FQGNSA. CDR3 length: 14 amino acids. CDR3 sequence: CASTNRKGPETQYF. In DNA, the CDR3 is TGTGCCAGCACCAATAGGAAGGGGCCTGAGACCCAGTACTTC.

This clonotype appeared many times. The chain carries TRBV20-1 and TRBJ1-5, with D possibly matching TRBD1 (6 bases). Germline values: CDR1 DFQATT, CDR2 SNEGSKA (reference sequence). CDR3 size: 15 residues. V lost 4 bases and J 9 bases, leaving 22 bases between the germline ends. The CDR3 DNA reads as TGCAGTGCTACAGCACCGGACAGAGCTGATTCGCCCCAGCATTTT. Its protein product is CSATAPDRADSPQHF.

This clonotype was observed many times. The rearrangement links TRBV6-2 or TRBV6-3 to TRBJ1-2; D unclear. Germline-derived CDR1 and CDR2 are MNHEY and SVGEGT. The CDR3 length is 17 residues. V was cut by 2 bases and J by 1 base, with 17 bases left in between. In nucleotides, the CDR3 is TGTGCCAGCAGTTACAAGTCGGGGAAGACGGATAACTATGGCTACACCTTC. This sequence encodes CASSYKSGKTDNYGYTF.